This entry lists 26 T cell receptor beta chains sequenced from one sample in a study of cytomegalovirus exposure and HLA in healthy donors. The PCR had 60 Vbeta and 13 Jbeta primers. TCRdb's table, derived via immunoSEQ multiplex PCR, lists solely in-frame clones and lacks some. The sample contains 90,000 to 150,000 clones, roughly 76% of which appear only once. Sequenced sample: PBMCs. Source of these receptors: a woman between 40 and 50 years old in good health and CMV-seropositive.

This clone was counted once. This chain connects TRBV7-2 to TRBJ1-2; 7 bases are shared with TRBD1. V lost 5 bases, J lost 2 bases, and 11 bases stayed unmatched. The CDR3 spans 16 residues. Germline lookup yields CDR1 SGHTA and CDR2 FQGNSA. In DNA form, the CDR3 reads TGTGCCAGCAGCCCCCACCAGACAGGGATCAACTATGGCTACACCTTC. Amino acid sequence: CASSPHQTGINYGYTF.

The chain carries TRBV7-8 and TRBJ2-2, with TRBD1 matching over 8 bases. This CDR3 is built from 16 residues. Trimming removed 2 bases from V and 0 bases from J; junction bases left unmatched: 2. Germline loops: CDR1 SGHVS, CDR2 FQNEAQ. The chain's CDR3 is CASSLRGQANTGELFF. The CDR3 coding sequence is TGTGCCAGCAGCTTAAGGGGACAGGCGAACACCGGGGAGCTGTTTTTT.

The chain links TRBV7-2 to TRBJ2-1, with TRBD1 matching over 11 bases. Unmatched junction bases numbered 4, after V lost 3 bases and J lost 9 bases. CDR1 and CDR2 from the germline V gene are SGHTA and FQGNSA. The CDR3 length is 14 residues. The CDR3: CASSLGTGGSEQFF. The CDR3, as DNA: TGTGCCAGCAGCTTGGGGACAGGGGGTAGTGAGCAGTTCTTC.

The chain employs TRBV7-9 and TRBJ2-5; possible D gene TRBD2, 5 bases. The V gene lost 4 bases and the J gene lost 2 bases, with 17 bases spanning the gap. Germline V gene data show CDR1 as SEHNR and CDR2 as FQNEAQ (reference sequence). This CDR3 region has 16 residues. CDR3 sequence (DNA): TGTGCCAGCAGCTACCCCTTAGGGCGGAGGCAAGAGACCCAGTACTTC. Its protein is CASSYPLGRRQETQYF.

The chain combines TRBV5-5 with TRBJ2-5, with D maybe TRBD1 (6 bases). Trimming pared 1 base from V and 4 bases from J, leaving 8 bases between. Germline V gene lookup returns CDR1 SGHKS and CDR2 YYEKEE (reference sequence). The CDR3 covers 13 residues. Here the CDR3 reads CASSLYRAETQYF. The CDR3 DNA reads as TGTGCCAGCAGCTTGTACAGGGCAGAGACCCAGTACTTC.

V is TRBV29-1 and J is TRBJ2-7, with D unclear. The CDR3 spans 12 residues. V lost 4 bases and J lost 2, with 9 bases in between. CDR1 and CDR2 from the germline V gene are SQVTM and ANQGSEA. The CDR3 region has the DNA TGCAGCGTTGGAAGAGTCCCCTACGAGCAGTACTTC. This translates into CSVGRVPYEQYF.

The chain joins TRBV6-1 to TRBJ2-7; unclear D gene. Germline V gives CDR1 MNHNS, CDR2 SASEGT. Trimming pared 2 bases from V and 11 bases from J, leaving 10 bases between. The CDR3 loop spans 11 amino acids. The CDR3 is CASSELYSEYF. For the CDR3, the DNA is TGTGCCAGCAGTGAACTTTACTCGGAGTACTTC.

The CDR3, as DNA: TGCGCCAGCAGCTTGTCGGGACAGAGTTCCTATGGCTACACCTTC. Translation: CASSLSGQSSYGYTF. The J gene is TRBJ1-2, the V gene TRBV5-1; 7 nucleotides match TRBD1. This CDR3 has 15 amino acids. Germline CDR1 reads SGHRS; CDR2 reads YFSETQ. V gave up 1 base and J gave up 4 bases; unmatched junction bases: 7.

This chain joins TRBV7-9 and TRBJ1-5; possible D gene TRBD1, 6 bases. The ends were cut back, 1 base at V and 4 bases at J, with 11 bases in the middle. The CDR3 extends over 15 amino acids. The germline V gene encodes CDR1 SEHNR and CDR2 FQNEAQ (reference sequence). In DNA form, the CDR3 reads TGTGCCAGCAGCTTAGACGGGACACGAAATCAGCCCCAGCATTTT. It codes for CASSLDGTRNQPQHF.

This sequence joins TRBV5-1 and TRBJ2-6, with D perhaps matching TRBD1 (6 bases). The length of the CDR3 is 16 residues. Germline assignment: CDR1 SGHRS and CDR2 YFSETQ. V dropped 4 bases and J dropped 1 base, with 12 bases sitting between them. The CDR3: CASSPLTGSGANVLTF. The CDR3 nucleotides read TGCGCCAGCAGCCCTCTGACAGGATCTGGGGCCAACGTCCTGACTTTC.

J is TRBJ1-4 and V is TRBV7-9; D perhaps matches TRBD1 (6 bases). V lost 4 bases to trimming and J lost 4 bases, with 13 bases between them. CDR1 SEHNR and CDR2 FQNEAQ come from the germline V gene (reference sequence). The CDR3 contains 15 residues. CDR3 bases: TGTGCCAGCAGCTCCGGGACACAGCTTAATGAAAAACTGTTTTTT. Its protein product is CASSSGTQLNEKLFF.

This chain uses TRBV6-5 with TRBJ1-1, with TRBD1 as a possible D gene (5 bases). The CDR3 consists of 14 residues. CDR1 is MNHEY and CDR2 is SVGAGI in the germline V gene. V was cut by 0 bases and J by 4 bases, with 9 bases left in between. CDR3 sequence: CASSYSQVATEAFF. CDR3 DNA sequence: TGTGCCAGCAGTTACTCACAGGTGGCCACTGAAGCTTTCTTT.

The chain joins TRBV6-5 to TRBJ2-5; weak D call: TRBD2 (6 bases). The V end lost 6 bases, the J end lost 0 bases, and 11 bases lay between the germline ends. The germline gives CDR1 MNHEY, CDR2 SVGAGI. The CDR3 runs 14 residues. CDR3 nucleotides: TGTGCCAGCAGCCGTCGGGACTACCAAGAGACCCAGTACTTC. It encodes CASSRRDYQETQYF.

The chain has TRBV7-2 and TRBJ2-1, with a tentative D call TRBD2 (6 bases). The germline V gene has CDR1 SGHTA and CDR2 FQGNSA. Trimming pared 1 base from V and 3 bases from J, leaving 16 bases between. This CDR3 region has 17 residues. The CDR3 coding sequence is TGTGCCAGCAGCTTAGGGACTACCGGGAGAGGCTACAATGAGCAGTTCTTC. It yields the protein CASSLGTTGRGYNEQFF. Full variable domain (remainder filled in from reference TRBV7-2 and TRBJ2-1): GAGVSQSPSNKVTEKGKDVELRCDPISGHTALYWYRQSLGQGLEFLIYFQGNSAPDKSGLPSDRFSAERTGGSVSTLTIQRTQQEDSAVYLCASSLGTTGRGYNEQFFGPGTRLTVL.

This clone was observed a few times. The CDR3 bases are TGCAGCGTTGCACCCGGGACTGGGCGGACTGAAGCTTTCTTT. Protein product: CSVAPGTGRTEAFF. The genes are TRBV29-1 and TRBJ1-1, with a tentative D call TRBD1 (5 bases). The CDR3 extends over 14 amino acids. Germline V lookup: CDR1 SQVTM, CDR2 ANQGSEA. Between the trimmed V and J ends, which lost 4 bases and 5 bases, there was a span of 17 bases. Looking up the rest from reference TRBV29-1 and TRBJ1-1 gives the full variable domain: SAVISQKPSRDICQRGTSLTIQCQVDSQVTMMFWYRQQPGQSLTLIATANQGSEATYESGFVIDKFPISRPNLTFSTLTVSNMSPEDSSIYLCSVAPGTGRTEAFFGQGTRLTVV.

The gene calls are TRBV19 and TRBJ2-2, with 7 bases lining up with TRBD2. Germline lookup yields CDR1 LNHDA and CDR2 SQIVND (reference sequence). This CDR3 is built from 16 residues. J gave up 3 bases and V 0 bases, and 4 bases lay outside the gene matches. The CDR3 reads CASSIDRGRDTGELFF. The CDR3 DNA follows: TGTGCCAGTAGTATAGACCGGGGGAGGGACACCGGGGAGCTGTTTTTT.

CDR3 loop: CAWDSGTGEIYGYTF. The DNA for the CDR3 is TGTGCCTGGGACTCCGGGACAGGGGAGATCTATGGCTACACCTTC. V is TRBV30 and J is TRBJ1-2; 10 nucleotides match TRBD1. From germline, CDR1 is GTSNPN and CDR2 SVGIG (reference sequence). The CDR3 is 15 amino acids. V gave up 5 bases and J gave up 4 bases; unmatched junction bases: 10.

This clone came up a few times. This chain joins TRBV9 and TRBJ1-2; no clear D gene. The CDR3 totals 12 residues. The V end lost 7 bases, the J end lost 5 bases, and 12 bases lay between the germline ends. The germline V gene encodes CDR1 SGDLS and CDR2 YYNGEE. In nucleotides, the CDR3 is TGTGCCAGCCGCTCGGCGAGGTATGGCTACACCTTC. Encoded protein: CASRSARYGYTF. Full variable domain (missing parts from reference TRBV9 and TRBJ1-2): DSGVTQTPKHLITATGQRVTLRCSPRSGDLSVYWYQQSLDQGLQFLIQYYNGEERAKGNILERFSAQQFPDLHSELNLSSLELGDSALYFCASRSARYGYTFGSGTRLTVV.

The CDR3 bases are TGTGCCAGCAGTTCCAACTCACAGGGATCTGGGGCCAACGTCCTGACTTTC. The encoded protein is CASSSNSQGSGANVLTF. V and J are TRBV27 and TRBJ2-6; D is perhaps TRBD1 (6 bases). CDR3 length: 17 amino acids. Germline CDR1 and CDR2: MNHEY and SMNVEV (reference sequence). V was clipped by 4 bases and J by 1 base, with 14 bases between them.

This chain links TRBV5-1 with TRBJ1-1; D uncertain. The V end was cut by 0 bases, the J end by 7 bases, with 10 bases between. Germline CDR1 and CDR2: SGHRS and YFSETQ. The CDR3 sequence is 13 residues long. In DNA form, the CDR3 reads TGCGCCAGCAGCTTGGAGGGCGGGCGTGAAGCTTTCTTT. Residues: CASSLEGGREAFF. Looking up the rest from reference TRBV5-1 and TRBJ1-1 gives the full variable domain: KAGVTQTPRYLIKTRGQQVTLSCSPISGHRSVSWYQQTPGQGLQFLFEYFSETQRNKGNFPGRFSGRQFSNSRSEMNVSTLELGDSALYLCASSLEGGREAFFGQGTRLTVV.

The chain uses TRBV5-1 and TRBJ2-3; TRBD2 aligns across 8 bases. The germline V gene encodes CDR1 SGHRS and CDR2 YFSETQ. The CDR3 totals 16 residues. Trimming at V came to 0 bases and at J to 2 bases, leaving 5 bases not matched to a gene. The DNA for the CDR3 is TGCGCCAGCAGCTTGGGGATAGCGGGGTCCACAGATACGCAGTATTTT. Translation: CASSLGIAGSTDTQYF. The full variable domain, in which reference TRBV5-1 and TRBJ2-3 provide the parts outside the CDR3, is KAGVTQTPRYLIKTRGQQVTLSCSPISGHRSVSWYQQTPGQGLQFLFEYFSETQRNKGNFPGRFSGRQFSNSRSEMNVSTLELGDSALYLCASSLGIAGSTDTQYFGPGTRLTVL.

The chain combines TRBV2 with TRBJ1-5; D is perhaps TRBD1 (6 bases). V was cut by 5 bases and J by 2 bases, with 13 bases left in between. Germline V gene lookup returns CDR1 SNHLY and CDR2 FYNNEI. The CDR3 extends over 15 amino acids. The CDR3 DNA reads TGTGCCAGCAGTCCCCTCCGGACAGGCAATCAGCCCCAGCATTTT. Translated, it gives CASSPLRTGNQPQHF.

The genes are TRBV2 and TRBJ1-4; TRBD1 is a possible D gene (5 bases). CDR3 length: 11 residues. Germline CDR1 is SNHLY and CDR2 is FYNNEI. Trimming took 8 bases from V and 10 from J, leaving 11 bases between them. The CDR3: CASPGQGKLFF. CDR3 nucleotides: TGTGCCAGCCCAGGGCAGGGAAAACTGTTTTTT.

The V gene is TRBV13, the J gene TRBJ1-1, with D perhaps TRBD1 (6 bases). The CDR3 totals 14 residues. With 3 bases removed from V and 2 bases from J, the gap between germline ends came to 10 bases. Per the germline V gene, CDR1 is PRHDT and CDR2 is FYEKMQ (reference sequence). The CDR3 DNA is TGTGCCAGCAGCTTCAACAGGGTAAACACTGAAGCTTTCTTT. Translation: CASSFNRVNTEAFF.

The chain is built from TRBV30 and TRBJ1-1; perhaps TRBD1 as D (5 bases). V lost 2 bases and J lost 8, with 15 bases in between. The CDR3 totals 13 residues. CDR1 is GTSNPN and CDR2 is SVGIG in the germline V gene (reference sequence). The CDR3: CAWSTTGKTEAFF. The DNA of the CDR3 is TGTGCCTGGAGTACAACAGGAAAGACGGAAGCTTTCTTT.

This chain connects TRBV5-1 to TRBJ1-4, with 7 bases aligning to TRBD1. The junction had 2 bases not matched to a gene; V was cut back by 0 bases and J by 0 bases. The CDR3 consists of 16 residues. CDR1 is SGHRS, CDR2 YFSETQ, per germline. CDR3 loop: CASSLGRGATNEKLFF. DNA for the CDR3: TGCGCCAGCAGCTTGGGCAGGGGGGCAACTAATGAAAAACTGTTTTTT. The entire variable domain, with the rest obtained from reference TRBV5-1 and TRBJ1-4, is as follows: KAGVTQTPRYLIKTRGQQVTLSCSPISGHRSVSWYQQTPGQGLQFLFEYFSETQRNKGNFPGRFSGRQFSNSRSEMNVSTLELGDSALYLCASSLGRGATNEKLFFGSGTQLSVL.